This TCR beta chain came from a study of CD8+ T cells in alopecia areata. About the research overall: The drug, tofacitinib, lasted 6 to 18 months, followed by 6 months off drug. The SALT score measured affected scalp surface percentage in treated patients.

Comments on this clone: The antigen remains unidentified.

Germline V gives CDR1 SEHNR, CDR2 FQNEAQ (reference sequence). This CDR3 spans 15 amino acids. With V trimmed by 1 base and J by 7 bases, 7 bases remained unmatched. Study-wide results and limits: Just one nonresponder means the tie between baseline CD8+ expansion and response stays uncertain. Clonality exceeded that of normal scalp in lesional scalp, most notably in alopecia totalis/universalis.

Reverse transcribed after extraction, RNA yielded cDNA as the sequencing template. The protocol was immunoSEQ multiplex PCR, while the TCRdb copy is restricted to in-frame clones and leaves out a portion. The data show around 190,000 clones, with 55% to 70% seen just once and around 3.9% held by the top ten. Treatment noted: oral pan-JAK inhibitor, 5-10 mg twice daily. This receptor was obtained from a human donor with alopecia areata. J is TRBJ1-2 and V is TRBV7-9, with 9 bases matching TRBD1. The source was CD4+ T cells sorted from blood, collected at week 4, from a patient treated with tofacitinib. The CDR3 coding sequence is TGTGCCAGCAGCTTAGGAAGTACAGGGGGCTCTGGCTACACCTTC. Its translation is CASSLGSTGGSGYTF.